These T cell receptor beta chains were read from a single sample in a study of cytomegalovirus exposure and HLA in healthy donors. Some clones are missing from TCRdb's copy, which holds only in-frame ones; the method was immunoSEQ multiplex PCR. The repertoire holds under 150,000 clones, with around 77% as singletons. The sequencing sample was made of PBMCs. The receptors here all came from a woman aged 45 to 65 in good health and CMV-seronegative. Each CDR3 is given with its conserved first and last residue. The D gene is left open where the match is weak. Clone size is shown for a subset of rows, as once, few, many or a class of expanded clone.

v_gene	j_gene	abundance	len	d_gene	CDR3aa	CDR3nt
TRBV4-2	TRBJ2-1	-	16	-	CASSQGAGTGSHEQFF	TGTGCCAGCAGCCAAGGAGCGGGCACAGGTAGCCATGAGCAGTTCTTC
TRBV7-2	TRBJ2-5	-	18	TRBD2	CASSLNLAGGPGRETQYF	TGTGCCAGCAGCCTCAATCTAGCGGGAGGGCCGGGTCGAGAGACCCAGTACTTC
TRBV7-3	TRBJ2-1	-	19	TRBD2	CASSIPGTSGRASYNEQFF	TGTGCCAGCAGCATACCCGGGACTAGCGGGAGGGCCTCCTACAATGAGCAGTTCTTC
TRBV30	TRBJ1-5	few	15	-	CAWSGGHGVTEPQHF	TGTGCCTGGAGTGGTGGACACGGCGTAACGGAGCCCCAGCATTTT
TRBV6-5	TRBJ2-3	-	16	TRBD2	CASSSPGTSGGDTQYF	TGTGCCAGCAGTTCACCCGGGACTAGCGGGGGAGATACGCAGTATTTT
TRBV5-4	TRBJ2-5	-	16	-	CASSYRVGGSQETQYF	TGTGCCAGCAGCTACCGGGTTGGGGGCAGCCAAGAGACCCAGTACTTC
TRBV15	TRBJ1-2	-	16	TRBD1	CATSRDSTRGPHGYTF	TGTGCCACCAGCAGAGATAGCACCAGGGGGCCTCATGGCTACACCTTC
TRBV9	TRBJ1-1	few	15	-	CASSPRDSVNTEAFF	TGTGCCAGCAGCCCGCGAGACAGTGTGAACACTGAAGCTTTCTTT
TRBV28	TRBJ2-1	-	17	TRBD1	CASSLTPGGSSYNEQFF	TGTGCCAGCAGTTTAACCCCAGGGGGAAGCTCCTACAATGAGCAGTTCTTC
TRBV5-8	TRBJ2-5	-	14	-	CASSLSQRQETQYF	TGTGCCAGCAGCTTGAGTCAGCGACAAGAGACCCAGTACTTC
TRBV19	TRBJ2-1	-	14	TRBD1	CAGYRGTSYNEQFF	TGTGCCGGCTACAGGGGTACGTCCTACAATGAGCAGTTCTTC
TRBV5-1	TRBJ2-1	-	18	TRBD2	CASRTGLADPSSYNEQFF	TGCGCCAGCAGGACGGGACTAGCGGACCCCAGCTCCTACAATGAGCAGTTCTTC
TRBV27	TRBJ2-7	-	13	-	CATSPHPPYEQYF	TGTGCCACCTCCCCACATCCCCCCTACGAGCAGTACTTC
TRBV2	TRBJ2-7	-	16	TRBD1	CASRNGDRVTAYEQYF	TGTGCCAGCAGAAATGGGGACAGGGTAACCGCCTACGAGCAGTACTTC
TRBV12-5	TRBJ1-4	-	13	-	CASGFSGWEKLFF	TGTGCTAGTGGTTTTTCCGGTTGGGAAAAACTGTTTTTT
TRBV6-6	TRBJ2-5	-	14	TRBD2	CASIRTSGEGTQYF	TGTGCCAGCATCCGGACTAGCGGGGAGGGGACCCAGTACTTC
TRBV5-1	TRBJ1-5	-	14	TRBD1	CASRPDRGGEPQHF	TGCGCCAGCCGGCCCGACAGGGGCGGGGAGCCCCAGCATTTT
TRBV29-1	TRBJ2-5	-	14	TRBD2	CSARGSGRAETQYF	TGCAGCGCCCGAGGTAGCGGGAGGGCGGAGACCCAGTACTTC
TRBV7-9	TRBJ2-6	-	13	TRBD1	CASSWDRVDVLTF	TGTGCCAGCAGCTGGGACAGGGTTGACGTCCTGACTTTC
TRBV7-9	TRBJ1-4	-	18	TRBD1	CASSPRGTGIATNEKLFF	TGTGCCAGCAGCCCGAGGGGGACAGGGATCGCAACTAATGAAAAACTGTTTTTT
TRBV5-1	TRBJ1-2	-	12	-	CASSPVGLGYTF	TGCGCCAGCAGCCCGGTCGGTCTTGGCTACACCTTC
TRBV7-8	TRBJ2-3	few	11	-	CAGGGADTQYF	TGTGCCGGGGGGGGCGCCGATACGCAGTATTTT
TRBV7-8	TRBJ1-4	-	15	TRBD1	CASRPTGARGEKLFF	TGTGCCAGCAGGCCAACAGGGGCACGGGGTGAAAAACTGTTTTTT
TRBV15	TRBJ1-2	-	14	-	CATSRGPTEYGYTF	TGTGCCACCAGCAGAGGCCCCACGGAGTATGGCTACACCTTC
TRBV4-2	TRBJ1-1	-	15	TRBD1	CASSQFDRGRTEAFF	TGTGCCAGCAGCCAATTTGACAGGGGGCGGACTGAAGCTTTCTTT
TRBV6-1	TRBJ1-1	-	15	-	CASSAGLHRNTEAFF	TGTGCCAGCAGTGCTGGACTCCACAGGAACACTGAAGCTTTCTTT
TRBV5-1	TRBJ1-2	-	13	TRBD1	CASNRDSYYGYTF	TGCGCCAGCAATAGGGACAGCTACTATGGCTACACCTTC
TRBV30	TRBJ2-3	-	15	TRBD2	CAWKRSGRMQDTQYF	TGTGCCTGGAAGAGGAGCGGGAGAATGCAAGATACGCAGTATTTT
TRBV5-4	TRBJ1-1	-	15	-	CASSLGSRLNTEAFF	TGTGCCAGCAGCTTGGGCTCACGGTTGAACACTGAAGCTTTCTTT
TRBV4-1	TRBJ2-1	-	13	-	CASSQGLATEQFF	TGCGCCAGCAGCCAAGGCCTAGCGACTGAGCAGTTCTTC
TRBV6-4	TRBJ2-3	few	15	TRBD1	CASSDGTGETDTQYF	TGTGCCAGCAGTGACGGTACAGGGGAGACAGATACGCAGTATTTT
TRBV29-1	TRBJ2-7	-	12	-	CSVEGRDYEQYF	TGCAGCGTTGAGGGCCGAGACTACGAGCAGTACTTC
TRBV2	TRBJ2-1	few	17	TRBD2	CASSENAFLAGSDEQFF	TGTGCCAGCAGTGAAAACGCTTTTCTAGCGGGATCAGATGAGCAGTTCTTC
TRBV29-1	TRBJ2-5	once	15	TRBD1	CSVADRGVSGETQYF	TGCAGCGTTGCCGACAGGGGCGTTTCAGGGGAGACCCAGTACTTC
TRBV28	TRBJ1-2	-	15	-	CASSLSPAQVYGYTF	TGTGCCAGCAGTTTATCCCCCGCCCAGGTCTATGGCTACACCTTC
TRBV19	TRBJ2-6	-	18	TRBD1	CASRRQGAQNSGANVLTF	TGTGCCAGTAGGAGACAGGGTGCCCAGAACTCAGGGGCCAACGTCCTGACTTTC
TRBV9	TRBJ2-5	-	15	TRBD1	CASSPRDRYQQTQYF	TGTGCCAGCAGCCCGCGGGACAGGTACCAGCAGACCCAGTACTTC
TRBV30	TRBJ1-5	once	14	-	CAWTKTGQNQPQHF	TGTGCCTGGACTAAAACAGGACAGAATCAGCCCCAGCATTTT
TRBV9	TRBJ2-7	-	14	-	CASSAAQNPYEQYF	TGTGCCAGCAGCGCCGCCCAGAATCCCTACGAGCAGTACTTC
TRBV11-2	TRBJ2-7	-	15	TRBD2	CASSWGSGTGYEQYF	TGTGCCAGCAGCTGGGGGAGCGGGACCGGATACGAGCAGTACTTC
TRBV19	TRBJ2-2	-	15	TRBD1	CASSINTGGTGELFF	TGTGCCAGTAGTATAAATACAGGGGGCACCGGGGAGCTGTTTTTT
TRBV28	TRBJ1-4	-	12	TRBD1	CATDRGNEKLFF	TGTGCCACGGACAGGGGCAATGAAAAACTGTTTTTT
TRBV9	TRBJ1-6	-	16	TRBD1	CASSPRPQGANSPLHF	TGTGCCAGCAGCCCCCGCCCTCAGGGGGCAAATTCACCCCTCCACTTT
TRBV19	TRBJ2-2	-	17	TRBD2	CASSRERHSGATGELFF	TGTGCCAGTAGTAGAGAAAGACATAGCGGGGCCACCGGGGAGCTGTTTTTT
TRBV12-5	TRBJ1-5	-	14	-	CASGFQGLVQPQHF	TGTGCTAGTGGTTTTCAGGGGCTAGTTCAGCCCCAGCATTTT
TRBV9	TRBJ1-1	-	14	-	CASSVGGRQAEAFF	TGTGCCAGCAGCGTGGGAGGGAGACAGGCTGAAGCTTTCTTT
TRBV7-3	TRBJ2-7	-	18	TRBD2	CASSLTFQKWGGGYEQYF	TGTGCCAGCAGCTTAACGTTCCAGAAATGGGGGGGTGGCTACGAGCAGTACTTC
TRBV7-8	TRBJ1-1	-	15	-	CASSLSRSIGGEAFF	TGTGCCAGCAGCTTATCCCGCAGCATCGGAGGTGAAGCTTTCTTT
TRBV28	TRBJ1-5	-	15	-	CASSFFTGSNQPQHF	TGTGCCAGCAGTTTCTTTACAGGGAGCAATCAGCCCCAGCATTTT
TRBV7-2	TRBJ1-1	-	14	-	CASSLNGRNTEAFF	TGTGCCAGCAGCTTAAATGGGCGGAACACTGAAGCTTTCTTT